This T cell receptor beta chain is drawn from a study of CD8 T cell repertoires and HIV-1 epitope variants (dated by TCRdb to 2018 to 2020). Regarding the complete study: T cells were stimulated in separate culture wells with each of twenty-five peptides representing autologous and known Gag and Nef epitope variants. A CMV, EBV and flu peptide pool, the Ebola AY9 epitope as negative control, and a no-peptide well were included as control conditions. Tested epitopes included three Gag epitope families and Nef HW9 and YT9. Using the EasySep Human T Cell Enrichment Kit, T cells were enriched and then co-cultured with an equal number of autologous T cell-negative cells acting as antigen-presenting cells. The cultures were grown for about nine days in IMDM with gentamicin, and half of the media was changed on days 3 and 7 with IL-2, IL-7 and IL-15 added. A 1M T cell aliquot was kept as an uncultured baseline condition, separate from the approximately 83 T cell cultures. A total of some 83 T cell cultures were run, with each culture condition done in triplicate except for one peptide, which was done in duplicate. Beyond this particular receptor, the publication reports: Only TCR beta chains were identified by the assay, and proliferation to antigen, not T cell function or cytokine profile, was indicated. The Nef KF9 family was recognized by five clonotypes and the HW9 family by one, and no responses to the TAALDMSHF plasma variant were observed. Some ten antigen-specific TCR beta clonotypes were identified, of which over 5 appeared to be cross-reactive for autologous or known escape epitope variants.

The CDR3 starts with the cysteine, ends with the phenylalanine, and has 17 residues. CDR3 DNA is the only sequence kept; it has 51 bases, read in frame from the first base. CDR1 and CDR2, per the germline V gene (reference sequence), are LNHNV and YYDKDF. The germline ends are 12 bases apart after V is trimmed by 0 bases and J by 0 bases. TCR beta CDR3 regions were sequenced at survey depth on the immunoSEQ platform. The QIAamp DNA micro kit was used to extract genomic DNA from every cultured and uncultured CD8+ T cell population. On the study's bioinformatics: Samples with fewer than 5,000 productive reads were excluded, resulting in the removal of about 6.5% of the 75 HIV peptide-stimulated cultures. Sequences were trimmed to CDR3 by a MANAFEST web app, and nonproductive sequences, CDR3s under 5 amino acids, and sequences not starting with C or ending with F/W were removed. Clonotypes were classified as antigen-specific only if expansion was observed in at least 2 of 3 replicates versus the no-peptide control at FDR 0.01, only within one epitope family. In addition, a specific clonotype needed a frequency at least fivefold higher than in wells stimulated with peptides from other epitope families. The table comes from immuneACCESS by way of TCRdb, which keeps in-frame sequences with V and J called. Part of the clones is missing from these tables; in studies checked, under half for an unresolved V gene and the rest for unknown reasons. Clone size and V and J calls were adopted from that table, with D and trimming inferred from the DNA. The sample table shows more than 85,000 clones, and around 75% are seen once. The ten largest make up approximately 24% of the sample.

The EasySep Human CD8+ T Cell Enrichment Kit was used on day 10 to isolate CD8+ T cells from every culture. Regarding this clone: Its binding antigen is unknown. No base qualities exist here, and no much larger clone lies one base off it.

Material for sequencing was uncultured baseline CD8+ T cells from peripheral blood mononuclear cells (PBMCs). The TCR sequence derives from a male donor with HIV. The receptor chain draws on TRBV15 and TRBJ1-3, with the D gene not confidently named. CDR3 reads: CATSRDRRSRSGNTIYF. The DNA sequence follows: TGTGCCACCAGCAGAGATAGAAGATCCCGCTCTGGAAACACCATATATTTT. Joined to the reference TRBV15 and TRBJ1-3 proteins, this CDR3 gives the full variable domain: DAMVIQNPRYQVTQFGKPVTLSCSQTLNHNVMYWYQQKSSQAPKLLFHYYDKDFNNEADTPDNFQSRRPNTSFCFLDIRSPGLGDTAMYLCATSRDRRSRSGNTIYFGEGSWLTVV.